This entry lists 11 T cell receptor beta chains sequenced from one sample in a study of T cells in tumors after PD-1 blockade. Libraries were prepared by immunoSEQ multiplex PCR; TCRdb keeps only in-frame clonotypes and omits some of them. The sample holds 60,000 to 65,000 clones, approximately 79% seen once. Specimen: PBMCs, collected after anti-PD-1 treatment. The source of these receptors is a human donor with basal cell carcinoma.

With respect to this clone: Other DNA variants within this sample encode the same CDR3. This chain links TRBV5-3 with TRBJ1-4, with unresolved D. TRBV5-3 is recorded as an ORF, its role being uncertain. Trimming removed 5 bases from V and 0 bases from J, with 8 bases in between. The CDR3 covers 14 residues. The CDR3 loop is CARRKLATNEKLFF. In DNA form, the CDR3 reads TGTGCCAGAAGAAAGCTTGCAACTAATGAAAAACTGTTTTTT.

The count of this clone is one. The V call is TRBV19, the J call TRBJ1-3, with 7 bases fitting TRBD1. CDR3 length: 16 residues. With 6 bases clipped from V and 3 bases from J, the junction kept 11 bases outside the gene matches. CDR1 and CDR2 (germline): LNHDA, SQIVND (reference sequence). The CDR3 sequence is CASSQRAGGFGNTIYF. The CDR3 DNA reads as TGTGCCAGTAGCCAGCGGGCAGGGGGTTTTGGAAACACCATATATTTT.

The J gene is TRBJ1-4, the V gene TRBV24-1; weak D call: TRBD1 (6 bases). The CDR3 spans 15 residues. Trimming took 7 bases from V and 4 from J, leaving 15 bases between them. Germline V gene data show CDR1 as KGHDR and CDR2 as SFDVKD. The CDR3 bases are TGTGCCACCAGCTCAAACAGGGCCCGTAATGAAAAACTGTTTTTT. Its translation is CATSSNRARNEKLFF.

The V gene is TRBV5-4, the J gene TRBJ2-7; 7 nucleotides agree with TRBD1. This CDR3 is built from 14 residues. The junction had 5 bases not matched to a gene; V was cut back by 4 bases and J by 1 base. CDR1 and CDR2 (germline): SGHNT, YYREEE (reference sequence). CDR3 DNA sequence: TGTGCCAGCAGCCTACAGGGGCTTTCCTACGAGCAGTACTTC. Amino acids: CASSLQGLSYEQYF.

The chain uses TRBV29-1 and TRBJ2-2; D gene unclear. The CDR3 is 13 residues long. Trimming shortened V by 8 bases and J by 0 bases, and 10 bases separated the two germline ends. Per germline, CDR1 SQVTM and CDR2 ANQGSEA. The DNA of the CDR3 is TGCAGCTCGATCTCCGCGAACACCGGGGAGCTGTTTTTT. This codes for CSSISANTGELFF.

The rearrangement joins TRBV3-1 (or the pseudogene TRBV3-2) to TRBJ1-2; 7 bases are a match to TRBD1. V trimming: 0 bases; J trimming: 2 bases; junction bases outside the gene matches: 3. The CDR3 has 15 residues. Germline V lookup: CDR1 LGHDT, CDR2 YNNKEL (reference sequence). As DNA, the CDR3 is TGTGCCAGCAGCCAAGATTGGGGACAGAACTATGGCTACACCTTC. The encoded protein is CASSQDWGQNYGYTF.

This clone showed up just once. Here the CDR3 DNA reads TGTGCCAGTAGTCCCAAATGGGACGGAACCTACGAGCAGTACTTC. Translation gives CASSPKWDGTYEQYF. The V and J genes are TRBV19 and TRBJ2-7, with D perhaps assigned TRBD1 or TRBD2 (5 bases each). This CDR3 has 15 amino acids. Germline V gene lookup returns CDR1 LNHDA and CDR2 SQIVND (reference sequence). V lost 5 bases, J lost 2 bases, and 16 bases lay in between.

The V and J genes are TRBV20-1 and TRBJ1-4; D is unresolved. The germline V and J ends were trimmed by 3 bases and 7 bases, with 3 bases remaining between them. CDR1 and CDR2 (germline): DFQATT, SNEGSKA (reference sequence). The CDR3 consists of 10 residues. The CDR3 sequence: CSARREKLFF. The CDR3 bases are TGCAGTGCTAGGCGTGAAAAACTGTTTTTT.

Only a few counts were recorded for this clone. The chain employs TRBV9 and TRBJ2-2; D not certain. The V gene lost 4 bases and the J gene lost 6 bases, with 19 bases spanning the gap. The CDR3 runs 16 residues. Looked up from germline, CDR1 is SGDLS and CDR2 is YYNGEE. The CDR3 DNA follows: TGTGCCAGCAGCTTTCGAGGAGAATTTGTTCCCGGGGAGCTGTTTTTT. Amino acid sequence: CASSFRGEFVPGELFF.

This clone occurred a few times. The rearrangement uses TRBV5-3 and TRBJ2-1; 12 nucleotides align to TRBD2. TRBV5-3 qualifies as an ORF whose function is uncertain. The CDR3 totals 18 residues. The V gene end was trimmed by 0 bases and the J gene end by 4 bases; junction bases not matched to a gene: 8. CDR3 in amino acids: CARSLGPSGGAVYNEQFF. In DNA form, the CDR3 reads TGTGCCAGAAGCTTGGGTCCTAGCGGGGGGGCGGTATACAATGAGCAGTTCTTC.

The chain couples TRBV14 to TRBJ1-3; 9 bases agree with TRBD1. The CDR3 covers 14 residues. V dropped 3 bases and J dropped 5; count of bases not matched to a gene: 2. Per germline, CDR1 SGHDN and CDR2 FVKESK. The CDR3 DNA follows: TGTGCCAGCAGCCAGACAGGGGGGCGAAACACCATATATTTT. This translates into CASSQTGGRNTIYF.